Following are 29 T cell receptor beta chains from one sample sequenced in a study of identical twins. TCRdb itself ran the 5' RACE reads through MiXCR, one entry per CDR3 protein. This sample carries about 520,000 distinct CDR3 sequences, around 20% of them seen once, and the ten largest clones take about 0.93%. The sample was also linked to a second study, of T cells expressing NK-cell markers.

The sample comprised CD4+ T cells sorted from blood. The receptor source for this set is a woman aged 18 to 35 in good health.

This clonotype was observed once. The chain employs TRBV7-6 and TRBJ1-5; D not resolved. The CDR3 is 14 amino acids. V shed 3 bases and J shed 5 bases, with 11 bases lying between them. Looked up from germline, CDR1 is SGHVS and CDR2 is FNYEAQ. The CDR3, as DNA: TGTGCCAGCAGCTTCGGGGAGGGAGATCAGCCCCAGCATTTT. Its translation: CASSFGEGDQPQHF.

This clonotype has a handful of counts. This chain uses TRBV5-1 with TRBJ2-6, with 7 bases lining up with TRBD2. The CDR3 sequence is 19 residues long. Trimming at V came to 1 base and at J to 2 bases, leaving 12 bases not matched to a gene. Germline V gene lookup returns CDR1 SGHRS and CDR2 YFSETQ. In DNA, the CDR3 is TGCGCCAGCAGCTTGAAAATGCGGGGGTCCATAACTGGGGCCAACGTCCTGACTTTC. Translated, it gives CASSLKMRGSITGANVLTF.

The chain combines TRBV20-1 with TRBJ1-1, with D perhaps TRBD1 (5 bases). V was cut by 8 bases and J by 5 bases, with 21 bases left in between. Germline CDR1 DFQATT, CDR2 SNEGSKA (reference sequence). The CDR3 covers 14 residues. The CDR3 DNA is TGCAGTACAACCGTAGGGCACAGGAATACTGAAGCTTTCTTT. Encoded protein: CSTTVGHRNTEAFF.

This clonotype was found a few times. The J gene is TRBJ2-1, the V gene TRBV10-3; unclear D gene. The CDR3 runs 12 residues. V was trimmed by 8 bases and J by 4 bases, leaving 9 bases between them. Germline assignment: CDR1 ENHRY and CDR2 SYGVKD. The CDR3 region has the DNA TGTGCCATCCGTTCTGAATACAATGAGCAGTTCTTC. It codes for CAIRSEYNEQFF.

The rearrangement uses TRBV24-1 and TRBJ2-4, with D unresolved. The V end was cut by 4 bases, the J end by 0 bases, with 9 bases between. The germline gives CDR1 KGHDR, CDR2 SFDVKD. This CDR3 has 15 amino acids. DNA for the CDR3: TGTGCCACCAGTGACCAAGAGGTAGCCAAAAACATTCAGTACTTC. It specifies CATSDQEVAKNIQYF.

This clonotype was detected a few times. The chain links TRBV5-1 to TRBJ1-1; D unclear. The CDR3 is made up of 13 amino acids. Trimming left V 4 bases short and J 6 bases short, with 13 bases between. Per germline, CDR1 SGHRS and CDR2 YFSETQ. The CDR3 sequence is CASSTQATAEAFF. In nucleotides, the CDR3 is TGCGCCAGCAGCACCCAGGCAACAGCTGAAGCTTTCTTT. The full variable domain, in which reference TRBV5-1 and TRBJ1-1 provide the parts outside the CDR3, is KAGVTQTPRYLIKTRGQQVTLSCSPISGHRSVSWYQQTPGQGLQFLFEYFSETQRNKGNFPGRFSGRQFSNSRSEMNVSTLELGDSALYLCASSTQATAEAFFGQGTRLTVV.

The J gene is TRBJ2-3, the V gene TRBV9; D tentatively reads TRBD1 or TRBD2 (6 bases each). The CDR3 totals 15 residues. Trimming stripped 3 bases from V and 5 bases from J, with 16 bases between. Germline V gives CDR1 SGDLS, CDR2 YYNGEE. This CDR3 is CASSARGRGGDTQYF. The CDR3 DNA is TGTGCCAGCAGCGCGAGGGGCAGGGGAGGAGATACGCAGTATTTT. Supplemented by reference TRBV9 and TRBJ2-3, the full variable domain reads DSGVTQTPKHLITATGQRVTLRCSPRSGDLSVYWYQQSLDQGLQFLIQYYNGEERAKGNILERFSAQQFPDLHSELNLSSLELGDSALYFCASSARGRGGDTQYFGPGTRLTVL.

The chain has TRBV5-1 and TRBJ2-1, with 10 bases lining up with TRBD2. Per germline, CDR1 SGHRS and CDR2 YFSETQ. V dropped 2 bases and J dropped 7; count of bases not matched to a gene: 12. There are 17 residues in the CDR3. The DNA for the CDR3 is TGCGCCAGCAGCTTCTATCGGACTAGCGGATCTTATAATGAGCAGTTCTTC. This gives the protein CASSFYRTSGSYNEQFF. Combining the CDR3 with reference TRBV5-1 and TRBJ2-1 gives the whole variable domain KAGVTQTPRYLIKTRGQQVTLSCSPISGHRSVSWYQQTPGQGLQFLFEYFSETQRNKGNFPGRFSGRQFSNSRSEMNVSTLELGDSALYLCASSFYRTSGSYNEQFFGPGTRLTVL.

The rearrangement links TRBV12-5 to TRBJ2-2; tentative D call: TRBD2 (6 bases). The CDR3 has 14 residues. Germline CDR1 reads LGHNT; CDR2 reads FRNRAP. Trimming took off 6 bases at V and 5 bases at J, with 13 bases between the two ends. The CDR3 bases are TGTGCTAGTGGCCGGGCTGCGGGGACCGGGGAGCTGTTTTTT. Its protein is CASGRAAGTGELFF.

This clonotype was seen just once. The V and J genes are TRBV12-3 or TRBV12-4 and TRBJ2-1; either TRBD1 or TRBD2 may supply D (5 bases each). This CDR3 is built from 15 residues. Deletions cut 3 bases from V and 6 bases from J, with 15 bases between. As DNA, the CDR3 is TGTGCCAGCAGTTTCCGATCTAGTGGGGGCAATGAGCAGTTCTTC. Encoded protein: CASSFRSSGGNEQFF.

This clonotype occurred a few times. The chain joins TRBV2 to TRBJ1-3; no reliable D call. The CDR3 runs to 14 residues. Germline lookup yields CDR1 SNHLY and CDR2 FYNNEI. Trimming removed 8 bases from V and 3 bases from J, with 14 bases in between. CDR3 in DNA: TGTGCCAGCGACGGAGAAAAAGGTGGAAACACCATATATTTT. It yields the protein CASDGEKGGNTIYF. The full variable domain, its missing parts supplied by reference TRBV2 and TRBJ1-3, is EPEVTQTPSHQVTQMGQEVILRCVPISNHLYFYWYRQILGQKVEFLVSFYNNEISEKSEIFDDQFSVERPDGSNFTLKIRSTKLEDSAMYFCASDGEKGGNTIYFGEGSWLTVV.

This clonotype was detected many times. CDR3 bases: TGTGCCAGCAGCTTATACACTGAAGCTTTCTTT. As protein: CASSLYTEAFF. This chain links TRBV12-3 or TRBV12-4 with TRBJ1-1; D unresolved. The CDR3 spans 11 residues. V was clipped by 6 bases and J by 3 bases, with 5 bases between them.

This clonotype was seen more than once but under ten times. The V call is TRBV20-1, the J call TRBJ2-5; TRBD2 matches at 9 bases. The CDR3 sequence is 14 residues long. Germline CDR1 DFQATT, CDR2 SNEGSKA (reference sequence). V dropped 4 bases and J dropped 5; count of bases not matched to a gene: 8. The CDR3 reads CSAMGAGGGETQYF. CDR3 coding DNA: TGCAGTGCTATGGGAGCGGGGGGCGGGGAGACCCAGTACTTC.

In this sample, this clonotype turned up many times. The chain uses TRBV12-3 or TRBV12-4 and TRBJ2-7, with 8 bases identical to TRBD1. The CDR3 contains 13 residues. V shed 6 bases and J 3 bases; nucleotides not matched to a gene: 4. CDR3 in DNA: TGTGCCAGCAGGGGGACAGGCGGCTACGAGCAGTACTTC. This translates into CASRGTGGYEQYF.

This chain connects TRBV4-2 to TRBJ2-3; TRBD1 matches 7 bases. V lost 6 bases, J lost 5 bases, and 5 bases stayed unmatched. The CDR3 length is 13 residues. Germline V gives CDR1 LGHNA, CDR2 YNFKEQ. The CDR3 spells CASRKQGLDTQYF. CDR3 coding DNA: TGTGCCAGCAGGAAACAGGGGTTAGATACGCAGTATTTT.

This clonotype was picked up a small number of times. The chain links TRBV6-5 to TRBJ1-2; D not certain. Germline CDR1 is MNHEY and CDR2 is SVGAGI. The CDR3 covers 12 residues. The V end was cut by 8 bases, the J end by 4 bases, with 11 bases between. The CDR3, as DNA: TGTGCCAGCTCCCCCTCCTCCTATGGCTACACCTTC. Its translation: CASSPSSYGYTF.

This sequence joins TRBV4-2 and TRBJ1-1; 10 bases match TRBD1. There are 14 residues in the CDR3. Germline V gene sequence: CDR1 LGHNA, CDR2 YNFKEQ. V was pared by 3 bases and J by 4 bases, with 2 bases of the junction left unmatched. The CDR3, as DNA: TGTGCCAGCAGCCAGGGGGACAGGGGCACTGAAGCTTTCTTT. Protein sequence: CASSQGDRGTEAFF.

This clonotype appeared many times. The rearrangement links TRBV5-1 to TRBJ2-7; maybe TRBD2 (6 bases). V lost 2 bases and J lost 5, with 17 bases in between. Per germline, CDR1 SGHRS and CDR2 YFSETQ. The CDR3 runs 15 residues. This CDR3 reads CASSLGIGSRNEQYF. In DNA, the CDR3 is TGCGCCAGCAGCTTAGGTATCGGGAGCAGGAACGAGCAGTACTTC.

The V and J genes are TRBV10-1 and TRBJ2-3; 9 bases align to TRBD2. The junction had 6 bases not matched to a gene; V was cut back by 4 bases and J by 4 bases. This CDR3 has 15 amino acids. Germline lookup yields CDR1 WNHNN and CDR2 SYGVQD (reference sequence). The CDR3 reads CASSVRREGADTQYF. The CDR3 DNA reads as TGCGCCAGCAGTGTAAGGCGGGAGGGTGCAGATACGCAGTATTTT.

In its sample, this clonotype was seen a few times. The genes are TRBV9 and TRBJ1-1; D is ambiguous. CDR3 length: 15 amino acids. The V gene's germline CDR1 is SGDLS and CDR2 YYNGEE. V gave up 0 bases and J gave up 1 base, with 10 bases separating them. The CDR3 loop is CASSVGGAGNTEAFF. Written as DNA, the CDR3 is TGTGCCAGCAGCGTAGGGGGTGCAGGGAACACTGAAGCTTTCTTT.

This clonotype was found a few times. V gene TRBV13 combines with J gene TRBJ2-5, with TRBD1 matching 11 bases. The CDR3 sequence is 15 residues long. CDR1 and CDR2 from the germline V gene are PRHDT and FYEKMQ (reference sequence). The junction had 7 bases not matched to a gene; V was cut back by 5 bases and J by 5 bases. CDR3 bases: TGTGCCAGCAGCCTCGGGACAGGGGGGGAGGAGACCCAGTACTTC. Translation gives CASSLGTGGEETQYF.

This clonotype was seen more than once but under ten times. The chain uses TRBV19 and TRBJ2-2; TRBD2 aligns across 9 bases. The CDR3 extends over 18 amino acids. The V gene end was trimmed by 7 bases and the J gene end by 5 bases; junction bases not matched to a gene: 17. Germline loops: CDR1 LNHDA, CDR2 SQIVND (reference sequence). Here the CDR3 reads CASTRFPRAGGKTGELFF. CDR3 nucleotide sequence: TGTGCCAGTACCCGTTTCCCCAGAGCGGGAGGAAAGACCGGGGAGCTGTTTTTT.

This clonotype was seen repeatedly, ten times or more. This chain links TRBV10-3 with TRBJ2-7; 8 nucleotides agree with TRBD1. The CDR3 contains 14 residues. The V gene end was trimmed by 8 bases and the J gene end by 4 bases; junction bases not matched to a gene: 10. Per germline, CDR1 ENHRY and CDR2 SYGVKD. The CDR3 DNA reads as TGTGCCATCGGAAGACAGGGGTCATTGTACGAGCAGTACTTC. This sequence encodes CAIGRQGSLYEQYF.

The chain's CDR3 is CASSPVGTGGEQYF. CDR3 nucleotide sequence: TGTGCCAGCTCACCCGTCGGGACAGGGGGCGAGCAGTACTTC. The chain carries TRBV18 and TRBJ2-7; 11 nucleotides align to TRBD1. V gave up 3 bases and J gave up 6 bases; unmatched junction bases: 4. This CDR3 is built from 14 residues. CDR1 KGHSH and CDR2 LQKENI come from the germline V gene.

CDR3 sequence (DNA): TGTGCCATCAGTGGGGACCAGTTCTACGAGCAGTACTTC. It specifies CAISGDQFYEQYF. V is TRBV10-3 and J is TRBJ2-7; perhaps D is TRBD1 or TRBD2 (5 bases each). This CDR3 comprises 13 residues. Trimming removed 4 bases from V and 3 bases from J, with 10 bases in between. Germline CDR1 ENHRY, CDR2 SYGVKD.

The gene calls are TRBV7-9 and TRBJ1-2; 8 positions match TRBD1. Germline V CDR1 and CDR2: SEHNR, FQNEAQ (reference sequence). Trimming removed 3 bases from V and 6 bases from J; junction bases left unmatched: 6. This CDR3 has 14 residues. The CDR3 nucleotides are TGTGCCAGCAGCTTTAGACAGGGGAATGATGGCTACACCTTC. Protein sequence: CASSFRQGNDGYTF. The entire variable domain, with the rest obtained from reference TRBV7-9 and TRBJ1-2, is as follows: DTGVSQNPRHKITKRGQNVTFRCDPISEHNRLYWYRQTLGQGPEFLTYFQNEAQLEKSRLLSDRFSAERPKGSFSTLEIQRTEQGDSAMYLCASSFRQGNDGYTFGSGTRLTVV.

CDR3 in amino acids: CASSPQTGLTTYEQYF. The CDR3 DNA is TGTGCCAGCAGCCCCCAGACCGGACTAACTACCTACGAGCAGTACTTC. The chain links TRBV7-6 to TRBJ2-7, with D possibly TRBD2 on 6 matching bases. CDR1 is SGHVS and CDR2 is FNYEAQ in the germline V gene. This CDR3 region has 16 residues. V was pared by 5 bases and J by 2 bases, with 19 bases between.

In this sample, this clonotype turned up many times. This chain joins TRBV5-1 and TRBJ2-5, with D hard to call. Germline lookup yields CDR1 SGHRS and CDR2 YFSETQ. V was clipped by 4 bases and J by 2 bases, with 12 bases between them. This CDR3 has 14 amino acids. The CDR3 here is CASSRGTEQETQYF. Written as DNA, the CDR3 is TGCGCCAGCAGCCGCGGTACAGAACAAGAGACCCAGTACTTC.

Only a few counts were recorded for this clonotype. The chain recombines TRBV20-1 with TRBJ2-1; D is uncertain. CDR1 is DFQATT, CDR2 SNEGSKA, per germline (reference sequence). The CDR3 totals 11 residues. V lost 8 bases and J lost 13, with 18 bases in between. The CDR3, as DNA: TGCAGTTACCGGCGGAGTCAATCACAGTTCTTC. Protein sequence: CSYRRSQSQFF.